The present T cell receptor (beta chain) was sequenced within a study of cytomegalovirus exposure and HLA in healthy donors. The CDR3 is 15 residues long. From germline, CDR1 is MNHEY and CDR2 SMNVEV (reference sequence). J gave up 0 bases and V 5 bases, and 2 bases lay outside the gene matches. It was with 60 Vbeta and 13 Jbeta primers that the PCR ran. Methods used by the authors: Roughly 10 million shared chains were among around 80 million unique TCR beta chains counted in a later analysis. Sequenced by immunoSEQ multiplex PCR; TCRdb stores in-frame clones only, minus some. V and J calls plus clone size are reproduced from that table; the DNA served to infer D and trimming. Here the sample spans under 75,000 clones, about two thirds being singletons.

The chain couples TRBV27 to TRBJ2-7, with TRBD2 matching 12 bases. The TCR sequence derives from a man aged 35-49 years in good health and CMV-seropositive. Sequencing input: PBMCs. CDR3 loop: CASSPTSGSSYEQYF. The CDR3 DNA follows: TGTGCCAGCAGTCCGACTAGCGGGAGCTCCTACGAGCAGTACTTC.